The 25 T cell receptor beta chains given below trace back to one sample, sequenced in a study of OX40 agonist ivuxolimab in advanced cancers. This table comes from immunoSEQ multiplex PCR, and its TCRdb copy is limited to in-frame clones, with some not included. Among some 60,000 clones listed, around nine tenths were seen once. The sequencing used CD4+ or CD8+ T cells sorted from blood, collected in a trial of the OX40 agonist ivuxolimab. The receptors come from an adult with an advanced solid tumor such as melanoma, head and neck, liver or kidney cancer.

This chain links TRBV4-3 with TRBJ2-7, with 8 bases that match TRBD1. CDR3 length: 13 amino acids. V shed 4 bases, J shed 5 bases, and the junction held 4 bases outside the gene matches. Germline CDR1 and CDR2: LGHNA and YSLEER. CDR3 bases: TGCGCCAGCAGCCCCAGGGGGCTGGACGAGCAGTACTTC. It is translated as CASSPRGLDEQYF.

The rearrangement links TRBV11-1 to TRBJ2-2; possible D gene TRBD1, 6 bases. This CDR3 is built from 16 residues. CDR1 and CDR2 from the germline V gene are SGHAT and FQDESV (reference sequence). V lost 3 bases and J 3 bases, leaving 14 bases between the germline ends. CDR3: CASSFAGVGYTGELFF. As DNA, the CDR3 is TGTGCCAGCAGCTTTGCAGGGGTGGGGTACACCGGGGAGCTGTTTTTT. The full variable domain, with the rest looked up from reference TRBV11-1 and TRBJ2-2, is EAEVAQSPRYKITEKSQAVAFWCDPISGHATLYWYRQILGQGPELLVQFQDESVVDDSQLPKDRFSAERLKGVDSTLKIQPAELGDSAMYLCASSFAGVGYTGELFFGEGSRLTVL.

The V call is TRBV6-4, the J call TRBJ2-2; 8 bases agree with TRBD1. The CDR3 totals 15 residues. The J segment lost 3 bases and the V segment lost 7 bases, leaving 7 bases of the junction unmatched. The germline V gene encodes CDR1 MRHNA and CDR2 SNTAGT. Written as DNA, the CDR3 is TGTGCCAGCAACCCGACAGGGGTGGACACCGGGGAGCTGTTTTTT. This codes for CASNPTGVDTGELFF.

CDR3 nucleotides: TGTGCCAGCAGCTGGGGGCGGGTAGCCAAAAACATTCAGTACTTC. Amino acid sequence: CASSWGRVAKNIQYF. The V call is TRBV7-2, the J call TRBJ2-4; possible D gene TRBD1, 6 bases. This CDR3 region has 15 residues. Germline CDR1 is SGHTA and CDR2 is FQGNSA. V lost 4 bases, J lost 0 bases, and 10 bases lay in between.

The V call is TRBV29-1, the J call TRBJ2-4; D may be TRBD2 (6 bases). Germline V gene lookup returns CDR1 SQVTM and CDR2 ANQGSEA. Trimming removed 4 bases from V and 11 bases from J, with 15 bases in between. This CDR3 comprises 12 residues. The CDR3, as DNA: TGCAGCGTTGCTGAAGGGACTGCACTTCAGTACTTC. This encodes CSVAEGTALQYF.

The gene calls are TRBV28 and TRBJ2-3, with no clear D. Per germline, CDR1 MDHEN and CDR2 SYDVKM. The CDR3 is made up of 13 amino acids. The V and J ends lost 3 bases and 2 bases respectively, with 6 bases between them. In nucleotides, the CDR3 is TGTGCCAGCAGTTTTGATAACACAGATACGCAGTATTTT. Translation: CASSFDNTDTQYF.

The rearrangement uses TRBV5-6 and TRBJ2-7; D may be TRBD2 (6 bases). Germline V lookup: CDR1 SGHDT, CDR2 YYEEEE. V lost 2 bases to trimming and J lost 7 bases, with 10 bases between them. The CDR3 runs to 12 residues. Written as DNA, the CDR3 is TGTGCCAGCAGCTTACCCCGGGAGGAGCAGTACTTC. Protein sequence: CASSLPREEQYF.

The chain carries TRBV6-5 and TRBJ2-7, with D possibly being TRBD2 (5 bases). V gave up 0 bases and J gave up 3 bases, with 12 bases separating them. Per the germline V gene, CDR1 is MNHEY and CDR2 is SVGAGI. This CDR3 contains 15 residues. The CDR3 loop reads CASSYSTTGYYEQYF. CDR3 in DNA: TGTGCCAGCAGTTACTCGACGACGGGATACTACGAGCAGTACTTC.

The chain employs TRBV5-8 and TRBJ2-2; a possible D gene is TRBD1 (5 bases). Germline loops: CDR1 SGHTS, CDR2 YDEGEE. The germline V and J ends were trimmed by 2 bases and 3 bases, with 14 bases remaining between them. The CDR3 spans 16 residues. The DNA of the CDR3 is TGTGCCAGCAGCTTTAGTATAGGGGTGTACACCGGGGAGCTGTTTTTT. It codes for CASSFSIGVYTGELFF.

The chain carries TRBV27 and TRBJ2-4; no clear D gene. V was cut by 3 bases and J by 0 bases, with 18 bases left in between. Germline CDR1 and CDR2: MNHEY and SMNVEV (reference sequence). This CDR3 is built from 18 residues. In DNA, the CDR3 is TGTGCCAGCAGTTTGAGGTTTAGTCGGATACTAGCCAAAAACATTCAGTACTTC. This gives the protein CASSLRFSRILAKNIQYF.

This clone came up once. The chain couples TRBV28 to TRBJ1-2; a weak D match, TRBD1 (5 bases). V lost 8 bases and J 0 bases, leaving 10 bases between the germline ends. The germline V gene has CDR1 MDHEN and CDR2 SYDVKM. CDR3 length equals 13 residues. The CDR3 here is CASETEANYGYTF. The CDR3, as DNA: TGTGCCAGCGAGACAGAAGCTAACTATGGCTACACCTTC.

J is TRBJ1-2 and V is TRBV27, with 7 nucleotides matching TRBD1. There are 13 residues in the CDR3. Germline CDR1 MNHEY, CDR2 SMNVEV (reference sequence). Germline trimming cut 5 bases from V and 8 bases from J; bases unmatched to any gene: 8. CDR3 nucleotide sequence: TGTGCCAGCAGTATAGACAGGGATTACGGCTACACCTTC. The encoded protein is CASSIDRDYGYTF.

The chain uses TRBV28 and TRBJ1-2, with 9 positions matching TRBD1. With 7 bases clipped from V and 10 bases from J, the junction kept 13 bases outside the gene matches. The germline gives CDR1 MDHEN, CDR2 SYDVKM. The CDR3 runs to 14 residues. The CDR3 sequence: CASKFRWTGDDYTF. CDR3 nucleotides: TGTGCCAGCAAGTTCCGATGGACAGGGGATGACTACACCTTC.

In this sample, this clone turned up a few times. The V call is TRBV4-1, the J call TRBJ1-2; 7 nucleotides align to TRBD1. Looked up from germline, CDR1 is MGHRA and CDR2 is YSYEKL. The V and J ends lost 6 bases and 2 bases, in that order; junction bases with no gene match: 12. The CDR3 extends over 16 amino acids. The CDR3: CASSWTNRGSNYGYTF. For the CDR3, the DNA is TGCGCCAGCAGTTGGACCAACAGGGGATCGAACTATGGCTACACCTTC.

This chain links TRBV6-1 with TRBJ2-7, with D possibly matching TRBD2 (7 bases). The CDR3 is 14 amino acids. V lost 4 bases and J lost 6, with 16 bases in between. Germline V lookup: CDR1 MNHNS, CDR2 SASEGT. CDR3 sequence: CASSVRGGTGEQYF. DNA of the CDR3: TGTGCCAGCAGTGTTCGCGGGGGCACGGGCGAGCAGTACTTC.

The rearrangement links TRBV11-2 to TRBJ2-2, with TRBD1 identical over 9 bases. The CDR3 loop spans 18 amino acids. V gave up 6 bases and J gave up 4 bases; unmatched junction bases: 15. Germline CDR1 reads SGHAT; CDR2 reads FQNNGV. The CDR3 DNA reads TGTGCCAGCAGTCTAAAAAGACAGGGGGTGTGGGGCACCGGGGAGCTGTTTTTT. Translating gives CASSLKRQGVWGTGELFF.

The chain is built from TRBV5-1 and TRBJ2-7; 7 bases are shared with TRBD2. The CDR3 loop spans 15 amino acids. With V trimmed by 0 bases and J by 4 bases, 7 bases remained unmatched. Germline V gene sequence: CDR1 SGHRS, CDR2 YFSETQ. CDR3 residues: CASSLEGGSLYEQYF. CDR3 bases: TGCGCCAGCAGCTTGGAGGGCGGGAGCCTATACGAGCAGTACTTC.

The chain couples TRBV5-1 to TRBJ2-2; no clear D. V was shortened by 0 bases and J by 1 base, with 10 bases between the two germline ends. The length of the CDR3 is 16 residues. Germline V lookup: CDR1 SGHRS, CDR2 YFSETQ. The CDR3, as DNA: TGCGCCAGCAGCTTGGAACCAGGTCAGAACACCGGGGAGCTGTTTTTT. It is translated as CASSLEPGQNTGELFF.

The chain joins TRBV19 to TRBJ1-2, with a possible D match to TRBD1 (5 bases). The germline CDR1 and CDR2 sequences are LNHDA and SQIVND (reference sequence). The CDR3 length is 13 residues. V lost 3 bases and J lost 4, with 9 bases in between. As DNA, the CDR3 is TGTGCCAGTAGTATGGTGGGGACCTATGGCTACACCTTC. Protein product: CASSMVGTYGYTF.

This chain links TRBV28 with TRBJ2-7; D call uncertain. Trimming took off 8 bases at V and 2 bases at J, with 10 bases between the two ends. Germline CDR1 reads MDHEN; CDR2 reads SYDVKM. CDR3 length equals 12 residues. In DNA form, the CDR3 reads TGTGCCAGCCGTTCGACCGCCTACGAGCAGTACTTC. Its translation: CASRSTAYEQYF.

The rearrangement uses TRBV5-6 and TRBJ2-7; a weak D match, TRBD1 (5 bases). CDR1 SGHDT and CDR2 YYEEEE come from the germline V gene. The germline V and J ends were trimmed by 1 base and 0 bases, with 11 bases remaining between them. The CDR3 runs 15 residues. The CDR3, as DNA: TGTGCCAGCAGCTTGCCGGCTGGGGCCTCCTACGAGCAGTACTTC. This encodes CASSLPAGASYEQYF.

The chain uses TRBV5-1 and TRBJ2-1; D gene unclear. V lost 4 bases to trimming and J lost 0 bases, with 11 bases between them. Germline V lookup: CDR1 SGHRS, CDR2 YFSETQ. The CDR3 sequence is 15 residues long. This chain's CDR3 is CASSLDTSSYNEQFF. The CDR3 DNA reads TGCGCCAGCAGCCTAGACACGAGCTCCTACAATGAGCAGTTCTTC.

The rearrangement uses TRBV19 and TRBJ1-2; D is perhaps TRBD1 (5 bases). The length of the CDR3 is 13 residues. Trimming took off 8 bases at V and 8 bases at J, with 18 bases between the two ends. Germline lookup yields CDR1 LNHDA and CDR2 SQIVND (reference sequence). The DNA of the CDR3 is TGTGCCAGTGATTCAGGGTTTCGAGGGGGCTACACCTTC. Translated: CASDSGFRGGYTF.

The CDR3 coding sequence is TGTGCCAGCAGCTTTTATAGCGGGGCCAGAAATGAGCAGTTCTTC. As protein: CASSFYSGARNEQFF. This sequence joins TRBV11-2 and TRBJ2-1; TRBD2 matches at 8 bases. CDR3 length: 15 residues. Germline V gene lookup returns CDR1 SGHAT and CDR2 FQNNGV. After removal of 3 bases from V and 7 bases from J, the junction contained 8 bases not matched to a gene.

The genes are TRBV15 and TRBJ2-1; 8 positions match TRBD2. V trimming: 0 bases; J trimming: 8 bases; junction bases outside the gene matches: 9. Germline V gene lookup returns CDR1 LNHNV and CDR2 YYDKDF (reference sequence). CDR3 size: 16 residues. Here the CDR3 DNA reads TGTGCCACCAGCAGAGATAGTCAGGCTAGCGGGTATGAGCAGTTCTTC. Its protein product is CATSRDSQASGYEQFF. The entire variable domain, with the rest obtained from reference TRBV15 and TRBJ2-1, is as follows: DAMVIQNPRYQVTQFGKPVTLSCSQTLNHNVMYWYQQKSSQAPKLLFHYYDKDFNNEADTPDNFQSRRPNTSFCFLDIRSPGLGDTAMYLCATSRDSQASGYEQFFGPGTRLTVL.